The 29 T cell receptor beta chains given below trace back to one sample, sequenced in a study of Graves' ophthalmopathy and Graves' hyperthyroidism. The authors amplified TCR beta CDR3 regions, and they did so from RNA transcripts for repertoire sequencing. Amplification began with first-round RT-PCR using HTBI primers, then second-round multiplex PCR was performed. In TCRdb, the multiplex PCR reads were re-called with MiXCR into one record per CDR3 protein. The sample includes around 1,200,000 distinct CDR3 sequences, less than 45% of them seen just once. Input material: peripheral blood or thyroid tissue (not recorded which). Receptors were obtained from an adult man with Graves' hyperthyroidism.

The rearrangement links TRBV10-3 to TRBJ2-7; D possibly corresponds to TRBD1 (6 bases). Germline CDR1 ENHRY, CDR2 SYGVKD. The length of the CDR3 is 14 residues. V was clipped by 10 bases and J by 0 bases, with 16 bases between them. CDR3 region: CATSQGTDSYEQYF. The CDR3 region has the DNA TGTGCCACGTCCCAGGGGACGGACTCCTACGAGCAGTACTTC.

The table lists this clonotype with many counts. V and J are TRBV12-3 or TRBV12-4 and TRBJ1-5; D remains ambiguous. This CDR3 comprises 13 residues. V dropped 7 bases and J dropped 7 bases, with 14 bases sitting between them. As DNA, the CDR3 is TGTGCCAGCACCTTAGATCTCGGACAGCCCCAGCATTTT. Translation gives CASTLDLGQPQHF.

The table lists this clonotype with a few counts. CDR3 sequence: CSAKQGHQPQHF. Written as DNA, the CDR3 is TGCAGTGCCAAACAGGGGCATCAGCCCCAGCATTTT. The chain has TRBV20-1 and TRBJ1-5, with 7 nucleotides matching TRBD1. Trimming at V came to 6 bases and at J to 5 bases, leaving 4 bases not matched to a gene. Germline CDR1 is DFQATT and CDR2 is SNEGSKA (reference sequence). CDR3 length: 12 amino acids.

On this clonotype: The junction and the germline gene differ at one end; a read error may be behind it. The DNA of the CDR3 is TGTGCCAGCAGCGTAGCCGGGGAGACCCAGTGCTTC. This gives the protein CASSVAGETQCF. The genes are TRBV7-9 and TRBJ2-5; possibly TRBD2 for D (5 bases). CDR3 size: 12 residues. Germline V gene lookup returns CDR1 SEHNR and CDR2 FQNEAQ (reference sequence).

As regards this clonotype: This may be a read error, as it is one base from a much larger clone. In this CDR3 the conserved last residue, phenylalanine or tryptophan, is missing, so a read error is likely. This chain joins TRBV12-3 or TRBV12-4 and TRBJ2-5; 7 nucleotides line up with TRBD2. V trimming: 5 bases; J trimming: 3 bases; junction bases outside the gene matches: 9. This CDR3 contains 15 residues. CDR3 DNA: TGTGCCAGCAGTCACTCGGGGGGACTTGAAGAGACCCAGTACCTC. Translated: CASSHSGGLEETQYL.

The rearrangement joins TRBV10-2 to TRBJ1-6, with 7 bases aligning to TRBD1. Germline CDR1 WSHSY, CDR2 SAAADI. There are 15 residues in the CDR3. V lost 3 bases and J lost 9; bases outside the gene matches: 8. CDR3 in amino acids: CASSDSGTDSSPLHF. The CDR3 bases are TGCGCCAGCAGTGACTCCGGGACAGACTCTTCACCCCTCCACTTT.

This clonotype was counted ten times or more. The chain employs TRBV3-1 and TRBJ1-6; 8 bases fit TRBD1. This CDR3 spans 14 amino acids. Germline CDR1 and CDR2: LGHDT and YNNKEL (reference sequence). V gave up 2 bases and J gave up 7 bases; unmatched junction bases: 1. The CDR3 reads CASSQRDRNSPLHF. The CDR3 nucleotides read TGTGCCAGCAGCCAAAGGGACAGGAATTCACCCCTCCACTTT.

This clonotype was seen ten or more times. V usage is TRBV11-1 and J usage is TRBJ1-3; 7 bases match TRBD1. Losses at the gene ends were 3 bases for V and 5 bases for J; bases not matched to a gene: 7. The CDR3 extends over 15 amino acids. Germline V lookup: CDR1 SGHAT, CDR2 FQDESV (reference sequence). CDR3 coding DNA: TGTGCCAGCAGCTTTGACGGGACAGCGAGAAACACCATATATTTT. This codes for CASSFDGTARNTIYF. Variable domain in full (rest from reference TRBV11-1 and TRBJ1-3): EAEVAQSPRYKITEKSQAVAFWCDPISGHATLYWYRQILGQGPELLVQFQDESVVDDSQLPKDRFSAERLKGVDSTLKIQPAELGDSAMYLCASSFDGTARNTIYFGEGSWLTVV.

The V call is TRBV29-1, the J call TRBJ2-7; 9 bases are a match to TRBD2. The CDR3 spans 13 residues. In germline, CDR1 is SQVTM, CDR2 ANQGSEA. Losses at the gene ends were 7 bases for V and 3 bases for J; bases not matched to a gene: 7. CDR3 in DNA: TGCAGCGCTGTAGCGGGAGATAACTACGAGCAGTACTTC. Translated: CSAVAGDNYEQYF.

The chain joins TRBV12-3 or TRBV12-4 to TRBJ2-6; D call uncertain. The CDR3 loop spans 17 amino acids. Trimming removed 3 bases from V and 6 bases from J, with 18 bases in between. DNA of the CDR3: TGTGCCAGCAGTTTCACGGTTGGGGTTAGGTCGGCCAACGTCCTGACTTTC. This encodes CASSFTVGVRSANVLTF.

In the case of this clonotype: A much bigger clone sits one base away, suggesting this may be a read error. The gene calls are TRBV7-9 and TRBJ2-7, with D perhaps TRBD2 (5 bases). This CDR3 has 14 residues. Germline V lookup: CDR1 SEHNR, CDR2 FQNEAQ (reference sequence). As DNA, the CDR3 is TGTGCCGGCAGCTTAGAGGGAATCGGCTACGAGCAGTACTTC. Translated: CAGSLEGIGYEQYF.

Many counts were recorded for this clonotype. The chain employs TRBV7-2 and TRBJ1-3; tentatively, D is TRBD1 (6 bases). The CDR3 is 13 residues long. The V end lost 5 bases, the J end lost 5 bases, and 10 bases lay between the germline ends. The germline V gene has CDR1 SGHTA and CDR2 FQGNSA. For the CDR3, the DNA is TGTGCCAGCAGCACACAGGGAAGAAACACCATATATTTT. The encoded protein is CASSTQGRNTIYF. The full variable domain, its missing parts supplied by reference TRBV7-2 and TRBJ1-3, is GAGVSQSPSNKVTEKGKDVELRCDPISGHTALYWYRQSLGQGLEFLIYFQGNSAPDKSGLPSDRFSAERTGGSVSTLTIQRTQQEDSAVYLCASSTQGRNTIYFGEGSWLTVV.

This clonotype was detected a few times. The chain links TRBV19 to TRBJ1-4, with 8 bases identical to TRBD1. The CDR3 totals 14 residues. The V and J ends lost 6 bases and 4 bases, in that order; junction bases with no gene match: 4. Germline CDR1 LNHDA, CDR2 SQIVND (reference sequence). The CDR3 nucleotides read TGTGCCAGTAGGGACAGGGACAGTAATGAAAAACTGTTTTTT. Residues: CASRDRDSNEKLFF. Full variable domain (outside the CDR3, taken from reference TRBV19 and TRBJ1-4): DGGITQSPKYLFRKEGQNVTLSCEQNLNHDAMYWYRQDPGQGLRLIYYSQIVNDFQKGDIAEGYSVSREKKESFPLTVTSAQKNPTAFYLCASRDRDSNEKLFFGSGTQLSVL.

The chain employs TRBV3-1 and TRBJ2-5; no clear D. The V end lost 4 bases, the J end lost 6 bases, and 9 bases lay between the germline ends. The V gene's germline CDR1 is LGHDT and CDR2 YNNKEL (reference sequence). The CDR3 is made up of 12 amino acids. The CDR3 here is CASSRDSKTQYF. For the CDR3, the DNA is TGTGCCAGCAGCCGTGATTCAAAGACCCAGTACTTC.

This clonotype has just a few counts. The chain couples TRBV7-9 to TRBJ2-2, with 11 positions matching TRBD1. Germline trimming cut 4 bases from V and 6 bases from J; bases unmatched to any gene: 4. There are 15 residues in the CDR3. Germline V gene sequence: CDR1 SEHNR, CDR2 FQNEAQ (reference sequence). CDR3 protein: CASSSRDRGAGELFF. CDR3 coding DNA: TGTGCCAGCAGCTCGCGGGACAGGGGGGCCGGGGAGCTGTTTTTT.

The genes are TRBV29-1 and TRBJ2-1; 10 bases are shared with TRBD1. The CDR3 covers 13 residues. The germline V gene has CDR1 SQVTM and CDR2 ANQGSEA. Losses at the gene ends were 7 bases for V and 6 bases for J; bases not matched to a gene: 6. The CDR3 loop reads CSGGQGFRNEQFF. DNA for the CDR3: TGCAGCGGGGGACAGGGGTTTCGCAATGAGCAGTTCTTC.

This clonotype was seen at least ten times. The chain uses TRBV20-1 and TRBJ2-7; either TRBD1 or TRBD2 may fit D (5 bases each). Trimming left V 6 bases short and J 3 bases short, with 12 bases between. In germline, CDR1 is DFQATT, CDR2 SNEGSKA (reference sequence). This CDR3 is 12 amino acids long. CDR3 in DNA: TGCAGTGCCAACGGGGCTGGCTACGAGCAGTACTTC. Amino acid sequence: CSANGAGYEQYF.

This clonotype was counted at least ten times. V usage is TRBV19 and J usage is TRBJ2-3, with TRBD2 matching 8 bases. V gave up 11 bases and J gave up 4 bases; unmatched junction bases: 11. The CDR3 consists of 14 residues. Germline CDR1 and CDR2: LNHDA and SQIVND (reference sequence). The CDR3 sequence: CAGKIAGKADTQYF. The CDR3 nucleotides are TGTGCCGGGAAGATAGCGGGAAAGGCAGATACGCAGTATTTT.

This clonotype was detected once. The chain recombines TRBV2 with TRBJ2-6; TRBD1 matches 8 bases. J gave up 4 bases and V 8 bases, and 4 bases lay outside the gene matches. The germline V gene has CDR1 SNHLY and CDR2 FYNNEI. This CDR3 region has 14 residues. The CDR3 nucleotides read TGTGCCAGCCAGGGGGCGTACGGGGCCAACGTCCTGACTTTC. Protein product: CASQGAYGANVLTF.

This clonotype was observed many times. The chain carries TRBV11-2 and TRBJ1-2; D ambiguous. The CDR3 extends over 14 amino acids. Deletions cut 5 bases from V and 4 bases from J, with 14 bases between. In germline, CDR1 is SGHAT, CDR2 FQNNGV. The chain's CDR3 is CASSSEGSGYGYTF. The CDR3 region has the DNA TGTGCCAGCAGCAGCGAGGGCTCTGGCTATGGCTACACCTTC. Looking up the rest from reference TRBV11-2 and TRBJ1-2 gives the full variable domain: EAGVAQSPRYKIIEKRQSVAFWCNPISGHATLYWYQQILGQGPKLLIQFQNNGVVDDSQLPKDRFSAERLKGVDSTLKIQPAKLEDSAVYLCASSSEGSGYGYTFGSGTRLTVV.

A note on this clonotype: One end of the junction fails to match germline, which may point to a read error. The rearrangement links TRBV7-9 to TRBJ1-6; D is perhaps TRBD1 (5 bases). In germline, CDR1 is SEHNR, CDR2 FQNEAQ (reference sequence). The CDR3 loop spans 18 amino acids. As DNA, the CDR3 is TGCGCCAGCAGCCAAGGAACAGCCGGGGACCTAAATAATTCACCCCTCCACTTT. Amino acids: CASSQGTAGDLNNSPLHF.

Comments on this clonotype: This may stem from a read error, because a much larger clone lies one nucleotide away. Here the CDR3 reads CASSPGTGGIKTEAFF. Here the CDR3 DNA reads TGTGCCAGCAGCCCAGGGACAGGGGGGATAAAAACTGAAGCTTTCTTT. J is TRBJ1-1 and V is TRBV7-2; 11 bases agree with TRBD1. Germline trimming cut 5 bases from V and 5 bases from J; bases unmatched to any gene: 10. The CDR3 has 16 residues. From germline, CDR1 is SGHTA and CDR2 FQGNSA. The complete variable domain, with remaining parts taken from reference TRBV7-2 and TRBJ1-1, reads GAGVSQSPSNKVTEKGKDVELRCDPISGHTALYWYRQSLGQGLEFLIYFQGNSAPDKSGLPSDRFSAERTGGSVSTLTIQRTQQEDSAVYLCASSPGTGGIKTEAFFGQGTRLTVV.

The chain employs TRBV20-1 and TRBJ2-2, with D perhaps TRBD2 (5 bases). V gave up 7 bases and J gave up 1 base, with 7 bases separating them. The CDR3 extends over 12 amino acids. CDR1 is DFQATT, CDR2 SNEGSKA, per germline (reference sequence). The CDR3 bases are TGCAGTGTGGAGGAGAACACCGGGGAGCTGTTTTTT. Translated, it gives CSVEENTGELFF.

This clonotype has at least ten counts. The chain combines TRBV25-1 with TRBJ2-7, with TRBD1 identical over 9 bases. This CDR3 spans 14 amino acids. Losses at the gene ends were 6 bases for V and 5 bases for J; bases not matched to a gene: 8. Germline V CDR1 and CDR2: MGHDK, SYGVNS. The DNA of the CDR3 is TGTGCCAGCAGATCCGGGACAGGGTGGAACGAGCAGTACTTC. Its translation: CASRSGTGWNEQYF.

This clonotype occurred many times. This chain joins TRBV20-1 and TRBJ2-7; D is unresolved. Trimming left V 2 bases short and J 5 bases short, with 7 bases between. CDR3 length: 11 amino acids. Germline lookup yields CDR1 DFQATT and CDR2 SNEGSKA (reference sequence). This CDR3 reads CSARLLNEQYF. In DNA, the CDR3 is TGCAGTGCTAGATTACTCAACGAGCAGTACTTC.

This clonotype was recorded at least ten times. The rearrangement links TRBV5-6 to TRBJ1-1; D gene unclear. Per germline, CDR1 SGHDT and CDR2 YYEEEE. V dropped 5 bases and J dropped 9 bases, with 17 bases sitting between them. CDR3 length: 13 residues. The CDR3 DNA sequence: TGTGCCAGCAGGTACGGAGGGAGCCCTAAAGCTTTCTTT. Amino acids: CASRYGGSPKAFF.

This clonotype has a count of ten or more. The J gene is TRBJ1-5, the V gene TRBV7-8, with D tentatively TRBD1 (5 bases). The CDR3 covers 14 residues. The germline V and J ends were trimmed by 5 bases and 7 bases, with 15 bases remaining between them. The V gene's germline CDR1 is SGHVS and CDR2 FQNEAQ. The CDR3 protein is CASSPARVGQPQHF. In nucleotides, the CDR3 is TGTGCCAGCAGCCCGGCCAGGGTTGGCCAGCCCCAGCATTTT.

The rearrangement uses TRBV29-1 and TRBJ1-2; D ambiguous. The CDR3 runs 12 residues. Germline V gives CDR1 SQVTM, CDR2 ANQGSEA. V shed 8 bases and J shed 8 bases, with 18 bases lying between them. The CDR3 is CSQDPGERGYTF. The CDR3 DNA reads as TGCAGCCAAGATCCCGGAGAAAGGGGCTACACCTTC.

This clonotype was counted once. The chain employs TRBV27 and TRBJ2-2; 9 bases match TRBD2. The ends lost 6 bases at V and 3 bases at J; junction bases unmatched: 8. Per the germline V gene, CDR1 is MNHEY and CDR2 is SMNVEV (reference sequence). The CDR3 has 16 amino acids. CDR3 sequence: CASRLRGGGDTGELFF. CDR3 nucleotides: TGTGCCAGCAGGTTGCGTGGCGGGGGGGACACCGGGGAGCTGTTTTTT.